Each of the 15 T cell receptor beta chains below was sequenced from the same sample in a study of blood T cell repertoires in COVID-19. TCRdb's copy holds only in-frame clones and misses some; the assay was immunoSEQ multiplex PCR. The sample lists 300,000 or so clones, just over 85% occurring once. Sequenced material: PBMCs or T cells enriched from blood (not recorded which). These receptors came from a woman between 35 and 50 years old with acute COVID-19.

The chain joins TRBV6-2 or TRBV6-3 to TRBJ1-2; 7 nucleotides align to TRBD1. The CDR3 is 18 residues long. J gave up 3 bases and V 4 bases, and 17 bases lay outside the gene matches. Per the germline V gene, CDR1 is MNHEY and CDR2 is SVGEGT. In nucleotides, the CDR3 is TGTGCCAGCAGTTCGATCACAGGGGTTGGTATCAAAGACTATGGCTACACCTTC. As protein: CASSSITGVGIKDYGYTF.

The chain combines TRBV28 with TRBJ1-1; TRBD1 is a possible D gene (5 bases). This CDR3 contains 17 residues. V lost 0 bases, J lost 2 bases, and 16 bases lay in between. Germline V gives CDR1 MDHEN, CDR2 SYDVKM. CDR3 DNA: TGTGCCAGCAGTTTATGGGACAAAGGTTTCAAAAACACTGAAGCTTTCTTT. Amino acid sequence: CASSLWDKGFKNTEAFF.

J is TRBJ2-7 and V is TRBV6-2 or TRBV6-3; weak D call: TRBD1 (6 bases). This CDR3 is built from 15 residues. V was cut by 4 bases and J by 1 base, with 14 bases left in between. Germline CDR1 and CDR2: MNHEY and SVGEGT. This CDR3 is CASSSAGAGSYEQYF. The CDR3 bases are TGTGCCAGCAGTTCTGCAGGGGCAGGGTCCTACGAGCAGTACTTC.

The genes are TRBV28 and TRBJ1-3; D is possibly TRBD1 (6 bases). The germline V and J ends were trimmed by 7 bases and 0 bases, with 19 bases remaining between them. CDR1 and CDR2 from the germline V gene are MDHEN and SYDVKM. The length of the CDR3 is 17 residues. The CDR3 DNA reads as TGTGCCAGCACCAAAGGGGGAACAAGGAGCTCTGGAAACACCATATATTTT. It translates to CASTKGGTRSSGNTIYF.

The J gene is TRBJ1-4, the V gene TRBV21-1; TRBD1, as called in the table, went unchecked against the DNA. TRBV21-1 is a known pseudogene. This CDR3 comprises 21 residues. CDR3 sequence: CASSSPRGQGATHPTNEKLFF. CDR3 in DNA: TGTGCCAGCAGCTCCCCCAGGGGACAGGGGGCGACTCACCCAACTAATGAAAAACTGTTTTTT.

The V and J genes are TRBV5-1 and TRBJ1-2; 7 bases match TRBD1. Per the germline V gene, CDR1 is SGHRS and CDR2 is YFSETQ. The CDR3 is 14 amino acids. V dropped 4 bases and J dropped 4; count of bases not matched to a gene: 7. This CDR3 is CASSQIGGGYGYTF. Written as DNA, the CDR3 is TGCGCCAGCAGCCAAATAGGGGGCGGCTATGGCTACACCTTC.

Here the CDR3 DNA reads TGTGCCAGCAGTAGACAGGGATTCACAGATACGCAGTATTTT. This encodes CASSRQGFTDTQYF. The V gene is TRBV6-4, the J gene TRBJ2-3; 7 nucleotides match TRBD1. The CDR3 length is 14 residues. Germline V gene data show CDR1 as MRHNA and CDR2 as SNTAGT. V trimming: 5 bases; J trimming: 2 bases; junction bases outside the gene matches: 4.

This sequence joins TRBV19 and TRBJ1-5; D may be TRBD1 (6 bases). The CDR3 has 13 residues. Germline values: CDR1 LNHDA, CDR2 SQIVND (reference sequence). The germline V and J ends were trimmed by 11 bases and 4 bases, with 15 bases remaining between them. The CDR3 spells CAGSLGTNQPQHF. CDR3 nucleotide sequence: TGTGCCGGGTCCCTTGGGACAAATCAGCCCCAGCATTTT.

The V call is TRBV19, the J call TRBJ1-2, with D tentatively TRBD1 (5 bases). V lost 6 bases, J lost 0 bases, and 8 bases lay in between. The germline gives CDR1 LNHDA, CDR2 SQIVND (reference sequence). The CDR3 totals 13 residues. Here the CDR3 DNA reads TGTGCCAGTAGGAAGACAGCTAACTATGGCTACACCTTC. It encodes CASRKTANYGYTF.

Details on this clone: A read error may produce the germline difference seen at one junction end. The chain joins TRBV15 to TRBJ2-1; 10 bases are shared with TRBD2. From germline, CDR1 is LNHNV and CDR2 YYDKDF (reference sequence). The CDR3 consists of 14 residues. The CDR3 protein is CATRRAGGSLEQFF. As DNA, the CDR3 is TGTGCCACCAGAAGAGCGGGGGGGTCTCTTGAGCAGTTCTTC.

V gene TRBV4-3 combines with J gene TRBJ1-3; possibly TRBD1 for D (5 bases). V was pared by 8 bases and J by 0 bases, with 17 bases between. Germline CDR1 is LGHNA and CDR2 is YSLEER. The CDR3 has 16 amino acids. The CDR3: CASAPKLRDSGNTIYF. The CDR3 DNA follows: TGCGCCAGCGCCCCTAAGCTCAGGGACTCTGGAAACACCATATATTTT.

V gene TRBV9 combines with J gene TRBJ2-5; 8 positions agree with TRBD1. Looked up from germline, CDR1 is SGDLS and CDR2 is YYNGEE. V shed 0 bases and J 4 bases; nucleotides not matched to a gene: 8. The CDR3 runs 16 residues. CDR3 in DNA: TGTGCCAGCAGCGTAGTATCTCAGGGGGCAGGAGAGACCCAGTACTTC. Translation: CASSVVSQGAGETQYF. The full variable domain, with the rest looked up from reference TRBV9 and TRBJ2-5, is DSGVTQTPKHLITATGQRVTLRCSPRSGDLSVYWYQQSLDQGLQFLIQYYNGEERAKGNILERFSAQQFPDLHSELNLSSLELGDSALYFCASSVVSQGAGETQYFGPGTRLLVL.

The chain's CDR3 is CASSLQGSYSGNTIYF. The CDR3 DNA follows: TGTGCCAGCAGCTTACAGGGTTCCTACTCTGGAAACACCATATATTTT. This sequence joins TRBV11-2 and TRBJ1-3, with TRBD1 as a possible D gene (5 bases). CDR3 length: 16 residues. Germline assignment: CDR1 SGHAT and CDR2 FQNNGV. Trimming cost V 2 bases and J 0 bases, with 11 bases left between them.

In nucleotides, the CDR3 is TGTGCCAGCAGCCCCTGGACTAGCGGGGGGTCAGAGACCCAGTACTTC. It is translated as CASSPWTSGGSETQYF. The chain carries TRBV14 and TRBJ2-5; TRBD2 aligns across 14 bases. Germline V CDR1 and CDR2: SGHDN, FVKESK. CDR3 length: 16 residues. Trimming removed 4 bases from V and 4 bases from J; junction bases left unmatched: 5.

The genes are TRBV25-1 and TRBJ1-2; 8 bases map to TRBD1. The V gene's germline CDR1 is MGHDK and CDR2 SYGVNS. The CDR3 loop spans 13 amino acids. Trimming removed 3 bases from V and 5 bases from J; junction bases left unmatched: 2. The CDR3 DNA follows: TGTGCCAGCAGTGAGGGGACAGGATATGGCTACACCTTC. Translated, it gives CASSEGTGYGYTF.